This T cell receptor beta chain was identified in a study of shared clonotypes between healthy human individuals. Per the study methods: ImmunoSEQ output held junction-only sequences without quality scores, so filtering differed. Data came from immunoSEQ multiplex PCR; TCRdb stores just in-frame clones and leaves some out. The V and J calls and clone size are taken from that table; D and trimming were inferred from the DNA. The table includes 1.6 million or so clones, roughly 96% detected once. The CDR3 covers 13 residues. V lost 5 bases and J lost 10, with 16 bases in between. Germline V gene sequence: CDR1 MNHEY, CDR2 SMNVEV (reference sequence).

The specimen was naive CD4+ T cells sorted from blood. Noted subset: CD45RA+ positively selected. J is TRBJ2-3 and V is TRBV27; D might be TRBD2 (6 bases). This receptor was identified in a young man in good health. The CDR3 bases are TGTGCCAGCAGTCCCACTGGCGGCGGGGCGCAGTATTTT. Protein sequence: CASSPTGGGAQYF.